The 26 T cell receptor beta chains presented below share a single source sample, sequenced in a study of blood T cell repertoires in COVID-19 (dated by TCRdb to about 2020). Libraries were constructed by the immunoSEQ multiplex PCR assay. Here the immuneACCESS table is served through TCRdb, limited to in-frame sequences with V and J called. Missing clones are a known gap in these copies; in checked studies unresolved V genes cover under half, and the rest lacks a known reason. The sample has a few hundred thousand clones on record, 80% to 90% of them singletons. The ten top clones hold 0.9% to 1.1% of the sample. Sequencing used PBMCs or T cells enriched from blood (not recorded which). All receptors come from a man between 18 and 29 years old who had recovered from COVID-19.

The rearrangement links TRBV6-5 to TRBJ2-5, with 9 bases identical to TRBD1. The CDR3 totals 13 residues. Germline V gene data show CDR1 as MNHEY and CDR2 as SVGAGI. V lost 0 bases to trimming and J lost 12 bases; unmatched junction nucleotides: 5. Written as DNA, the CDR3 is TGTGCCAGCAGTTACTCGCCGGGACAGGGCAAGTACTTC. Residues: CASSYSPGQGKYF.

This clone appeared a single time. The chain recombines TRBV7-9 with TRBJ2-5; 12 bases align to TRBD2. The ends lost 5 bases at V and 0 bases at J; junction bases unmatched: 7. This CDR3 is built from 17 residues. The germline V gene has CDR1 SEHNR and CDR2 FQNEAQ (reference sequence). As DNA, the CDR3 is TGTGCCAGCAGCCGGACTAGCGGGGATATGTACCAAGAGACCCAGTACTTC. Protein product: CASSRTSGDMYQETQYF.

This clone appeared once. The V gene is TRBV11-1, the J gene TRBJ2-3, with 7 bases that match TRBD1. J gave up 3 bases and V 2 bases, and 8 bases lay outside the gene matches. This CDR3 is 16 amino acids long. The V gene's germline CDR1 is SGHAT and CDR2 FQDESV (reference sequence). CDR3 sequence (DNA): TGTGCCAGCAGCTTACGTCGGACAGGAGAAACAGATACGCAGTATTTT. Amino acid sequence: CASSLRRTGETDTQYF.

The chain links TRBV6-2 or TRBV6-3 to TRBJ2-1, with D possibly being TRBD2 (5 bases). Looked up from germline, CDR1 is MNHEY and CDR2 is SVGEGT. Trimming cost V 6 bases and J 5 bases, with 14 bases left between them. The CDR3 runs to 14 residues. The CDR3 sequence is CASSLLAGDNEQFF. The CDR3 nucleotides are TGTGCCAGCAGCCTCTTAGCCGGGGACAATGAGCAGTTCTTC.

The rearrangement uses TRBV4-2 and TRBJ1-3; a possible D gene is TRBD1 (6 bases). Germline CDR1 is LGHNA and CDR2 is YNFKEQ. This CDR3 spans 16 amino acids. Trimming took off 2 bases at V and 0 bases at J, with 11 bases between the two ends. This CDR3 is CASSQKPGDSGNTIYF. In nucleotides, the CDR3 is TGTGCCAGCAGCCAAAAACCAGGGGACTCTGGAAACACCATATATTTT.

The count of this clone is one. The CDR3 is CATYDQANYGYTF. CDR3 bases: TGTGCCACATATGATCAGGCAAACTATGGCTACACCTTC. The chain carries TRBV24-1 and TRBJ1-2, with D uncertain. V was cut by 10 bases and J by 2 bases, with 13 bases left in between. This CDR3 comprises 13 residues. The germline gives CDR1 KGHDR, CDR2 SFDVKD.

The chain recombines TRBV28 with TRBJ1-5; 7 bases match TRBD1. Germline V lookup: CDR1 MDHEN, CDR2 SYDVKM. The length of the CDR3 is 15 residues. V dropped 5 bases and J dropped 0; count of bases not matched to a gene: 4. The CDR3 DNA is TGTGCCAGCAGTCCCAACAGGGGTAGCAATCAGCCCCAGCATTTT. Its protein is CASSPNRGSNQPQHF.

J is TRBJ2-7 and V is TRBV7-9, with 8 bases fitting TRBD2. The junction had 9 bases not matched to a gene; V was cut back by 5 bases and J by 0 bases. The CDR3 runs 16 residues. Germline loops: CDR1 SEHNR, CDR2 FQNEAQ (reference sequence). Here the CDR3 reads CASSHGPSGGSYEQYF. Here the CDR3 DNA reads TGTGCCAGCAGCCACGGTCCCAGCGGGGGCTCCTACGAGCAGTACTTC.

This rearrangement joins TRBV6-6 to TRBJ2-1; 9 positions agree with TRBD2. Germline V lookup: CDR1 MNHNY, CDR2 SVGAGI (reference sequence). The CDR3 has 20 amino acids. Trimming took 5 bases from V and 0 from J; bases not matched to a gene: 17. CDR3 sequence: CASSPATLSGGYLSYNEQFF. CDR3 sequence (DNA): TGTGCCAGCAGTCCCGCGACTTTGAGCGGGGGGTATCTCTCCTACAATGAGCAGTTCTTC.

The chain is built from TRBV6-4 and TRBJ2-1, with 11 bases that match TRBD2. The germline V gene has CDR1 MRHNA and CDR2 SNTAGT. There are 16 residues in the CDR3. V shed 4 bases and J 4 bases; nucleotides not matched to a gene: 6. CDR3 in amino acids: CASSGSSGGLYNEQFF. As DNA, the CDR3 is TGTGCCAGCAGTGGATCTAGCGGGGGGCTATACAATGAGCAGTTCTTC.

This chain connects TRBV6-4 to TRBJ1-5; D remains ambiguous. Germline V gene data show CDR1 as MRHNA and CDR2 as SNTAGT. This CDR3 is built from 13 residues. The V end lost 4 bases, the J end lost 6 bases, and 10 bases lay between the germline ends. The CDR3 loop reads CASSAQEGQPQHF. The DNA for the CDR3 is TGTGCCAGCAGTGCTCAGGAGGGTCAGCCCCAGCATTTT.

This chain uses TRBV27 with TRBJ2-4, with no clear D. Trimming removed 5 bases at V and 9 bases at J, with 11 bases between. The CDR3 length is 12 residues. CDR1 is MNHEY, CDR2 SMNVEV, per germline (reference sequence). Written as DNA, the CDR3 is TGTGCCAGCAGTCCCTCGTCGGGCATTCAGTACTTC. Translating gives CASSPSSGIQYF.

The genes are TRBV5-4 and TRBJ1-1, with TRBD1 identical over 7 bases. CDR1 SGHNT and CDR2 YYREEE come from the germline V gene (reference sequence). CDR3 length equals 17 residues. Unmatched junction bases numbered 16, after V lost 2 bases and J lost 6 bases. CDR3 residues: CASSFPGTVRRVAEAFF. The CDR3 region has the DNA TGTGCCAGCAGCTTCCCCGGGACAGTTCGTAGGGTCGCTGAAGCTTTCTTT.

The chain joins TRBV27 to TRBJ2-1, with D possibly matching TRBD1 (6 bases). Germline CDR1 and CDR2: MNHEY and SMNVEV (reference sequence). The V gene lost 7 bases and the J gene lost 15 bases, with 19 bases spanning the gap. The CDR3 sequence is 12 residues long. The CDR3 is CASKGQEDSRFF. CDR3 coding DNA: TGTGCCAGCAAAGGTCAGGAGGACAGCAGGTTCTTC.

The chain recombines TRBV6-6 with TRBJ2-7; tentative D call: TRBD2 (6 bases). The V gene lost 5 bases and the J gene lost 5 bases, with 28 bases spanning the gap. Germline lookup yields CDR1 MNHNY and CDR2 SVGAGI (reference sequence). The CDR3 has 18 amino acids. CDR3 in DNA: TGTGCCAGCAGTCGACGGGACTCCTCTCTCGGAGGGACTCACGAGCAGTACTTC. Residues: CASSRRDSSLGGTHEQYF.

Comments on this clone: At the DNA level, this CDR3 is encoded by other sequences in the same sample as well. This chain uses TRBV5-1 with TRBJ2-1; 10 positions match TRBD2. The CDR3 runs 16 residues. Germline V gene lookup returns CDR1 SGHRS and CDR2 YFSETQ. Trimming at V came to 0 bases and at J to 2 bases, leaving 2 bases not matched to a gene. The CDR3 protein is CASSLGSGGAYNEQFF. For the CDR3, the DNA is TGCGCCAGCAGCTTGGGAAGCGGGGGGGCCTACAATGAGCAGTTCTTC.

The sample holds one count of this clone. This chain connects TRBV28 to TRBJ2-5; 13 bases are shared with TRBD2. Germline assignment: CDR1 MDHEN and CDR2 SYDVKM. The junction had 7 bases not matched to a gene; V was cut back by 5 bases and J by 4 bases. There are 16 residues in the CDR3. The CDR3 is CASSTRTSGRRETQYF. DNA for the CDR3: TGTGCCAGCAGTACCCGGACTAGCGGGAGAAGAGAGACCCAGTACTTC.

The CDR3 DNA follows: TGTGCCTGGAGTGTAAACAGTTTGAACACTGAAGCTTTCTTT. Translation gives CAWSVNSLNTEAFF. This rearrangement joins TRBV30 to TRBJ1-1; D gene uncertain. The ends were cut back, 0 bases at V and 0 bases at J, with 8 bases in the middle. Germline V lookup: CDR1 GTSNPN, CDR2 SVGIG (reference sequence). CDR3 size: 14 residues.

CDR3 sequence: CASSRPGLAGVSEQFF. CDR3 bases: TGCGCCAGCAGCCGGCCGGGACTAGCGGGAGTTAGTGAGCAGTTCTTC. The genes are TRBV5-1 and TRBJ2-1; TRBD2 matches 14 bases. Losses at the gene ends were 4 bases for V and 9 bases for J; bases not matched to a gene: 9. The CDR3 length is 16 residues. Germline CDR1 is SGHRS and CDR2 is YFSETQ.

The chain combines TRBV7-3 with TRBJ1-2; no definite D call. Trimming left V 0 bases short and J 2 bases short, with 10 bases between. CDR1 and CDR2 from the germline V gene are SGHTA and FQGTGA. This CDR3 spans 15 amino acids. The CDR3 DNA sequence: TGTGCCAGCAGCTTAACCCGCGGGATGAACTATGGCTACACCTTC. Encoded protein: CASSLTRGMNYGYTF.

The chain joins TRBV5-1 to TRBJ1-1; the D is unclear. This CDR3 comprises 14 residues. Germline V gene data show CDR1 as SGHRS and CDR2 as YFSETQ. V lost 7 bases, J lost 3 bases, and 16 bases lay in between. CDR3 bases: TGCGCCAGCTCCCCTTCGGTGGGAGACACTGAAGCTTTCTTT. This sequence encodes CASSPSVGDTEAFF. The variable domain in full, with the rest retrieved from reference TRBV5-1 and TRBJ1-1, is KAGVTQTPRYLIKTRGQQVTLSCSPISGHRSVSWYQQTPGQGLQFLFEYFSETQRNKGNFPGRFSGRQFSNSRSEMNVSTLELGDSALYLCASSPSVGDTEAFFGQGTRLTVV.

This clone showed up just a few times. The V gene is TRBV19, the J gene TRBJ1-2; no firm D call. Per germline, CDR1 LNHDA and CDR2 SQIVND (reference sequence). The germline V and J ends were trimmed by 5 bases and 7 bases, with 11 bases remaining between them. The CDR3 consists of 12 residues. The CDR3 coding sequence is TGTGCCAGTAGTTTCCTCCAGTCTGGCTACACCTTC. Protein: CASSFLQSGYTF.

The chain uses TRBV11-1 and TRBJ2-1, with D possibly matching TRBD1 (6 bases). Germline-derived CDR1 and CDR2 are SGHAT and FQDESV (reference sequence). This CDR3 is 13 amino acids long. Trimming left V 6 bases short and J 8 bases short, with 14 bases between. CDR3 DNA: TGTGCCAGCAGTAATGGGCCAGGGGATGAGCAGTTCTTC. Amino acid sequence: CASSNGPGDEQFF.

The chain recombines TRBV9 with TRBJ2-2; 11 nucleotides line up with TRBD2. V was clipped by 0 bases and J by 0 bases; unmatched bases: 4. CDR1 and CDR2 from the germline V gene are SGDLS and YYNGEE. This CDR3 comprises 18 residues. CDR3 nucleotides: TGTGCCAGCAGCGTAGAACTAGCGGGAGCCGCGAACACCGGGGAGCTGTTTTTT. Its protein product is CASSVELAGAANTGELFF.

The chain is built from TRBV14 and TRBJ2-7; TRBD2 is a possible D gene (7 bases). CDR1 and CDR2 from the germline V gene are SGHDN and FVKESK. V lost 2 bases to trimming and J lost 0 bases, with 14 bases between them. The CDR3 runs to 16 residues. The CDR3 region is CASSQRQGTTSYEQYF. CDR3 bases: TGTGCCAGCAGCCAACGGCAGGGGACTACCTCCTACGAGCAGTACTTC.

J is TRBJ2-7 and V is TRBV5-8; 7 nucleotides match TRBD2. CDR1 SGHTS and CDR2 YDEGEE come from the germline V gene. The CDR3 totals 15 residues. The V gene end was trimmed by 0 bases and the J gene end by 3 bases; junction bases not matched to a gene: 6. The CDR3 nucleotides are TGTGCCAGCAGCTTGGGGGCGGGGGATTACTACGAGCAGTACTTC. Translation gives CASSLGAGDYYEQYF.